Presented here are 15 T cell receptor beta chains from one specimen sequenced in a study of blood T cell repertoires in COVID-19. Only in-frame clones appear in the TCRdb table, and some are missing; sequencing was by immunoSEQ multiplex PCR. This table holds 110,000 or so clones, roughly 88% found once. The specimen sequenced was peripheral blood. Receptors originate from an older woman who had recovered from COVID-19.

The CDR3 loop reads CASSLTGGGEKLFF. CDR3 nucleotides: TGTGCCAGCAGTTTAACAGGCGGGGGTGAAAAACTGTTTTTT. The V gene is TRBV28, the J gene TRBJ1-4, with a tentative D call TRBD1 (5 bases). Looked up from germline, CDR1 is MDHEN and CDR2 is SYDVKM. The CDR3 has 14 residues. Trimming pared 2 bases from V and 7 bases from J, leaving 11 bases between.

As DNA, the CDR3 is TGCAGCGTATACGGGACTAGCGGGAGCGGGACCCAGTACTTC. Translation: CSVYGTSGSGTQYF. The chain carries TRBV29-1 and TRBJ2-5; 14 bases fit TRBD2. The CDR3 is 14 residues long. The J segment lost 7 bases and the V segment lost 6 bases, leaving 7 bases of the junction unmatched. Germline CDR1 reads SQVTM; CDR2 reads ANQGSEA.

The chain joins TRBV11-3 to TRBJ2-1; D may be TRBD2 (6 bases). V gave up 6 bases and J gave up 2 bases, with 11 bases separating them. CDR1 and CDR2 from the germline V gene are SGHNT and YENEEA. There are 14 residues in the CDR3. CDR3 protein: CASSMEGPYNEQFF. DNA for the CDR3: TGTGCCAGCAGTATGGAGGGTCCCTACAATGAGCAGTTCTTC.

V gene TRBV7-9 combines with J gene TRBJ2-3, with D uncertain. V lost 3 bases, J lost 1 base, and 8 bases lay in between. The CDR3 is made up of 14 amino acids. Per germline, CDR1 SEHNR and CDR2 FQNEAQ (reference sequence). In nucleotides, the CDR3 is TGTGCCAGCAGCTTTTCTACGCGCACAGATACGCAGTATTTT. It yields the protein CASSFSTRTDTQYF. Complete variable domain (other parts from reference TRBV7-9 and TRBJ2-3): DTGVSQNPRHKITKRGQNVTFRCDPISEHNRLYWYRQTLGQGPEFLTYFQNEAQLEKSRLLSDRFSAERPKGSFSTLEIQRTEQGDSAMYLCASSFSTRTDTQYFGPGTRLTVL.

The chain employs TRBV7-3 and TRBJ1-2; D possibly corresponds to TRBD1 (6 bases). This CDR3 spans 13 amino acids. Trimming cost V 3 bases and J 5 bases, with 10 bases left between them. Germline lookup yields CDR1 SGHTA and CDR2 FQGTGA. This CDR3 is CASSFGQGYGYTF. The DNA for the CDR3 is TGTGCCAGCAGCTTCGGGCAGGGGTATGGCTACACCTTC.

The rearrangement joins TRBV29-1 to TRBJ1-1, with a tentative D call TRBD1 (5 bases). The CDR3 contains 10 residues. Germline lookup yields CDR1 SQVTM and CDR2 ANQGSEA. The V gene lost 5 bases and the J gene lost 5 bases, with 6 bases spanning the gap. The CDR3 reads CSVRGTEAFF. The CDR3 DNA follows: TGCAGCGTTCGGGGGACTGAAGCTTTCTTT.

V usage is TRBV5-4 and J usage is TRBJ2-3; 11 bases fit TRBD2. The CDR3 has 17 amino acids. V shed 0 bases, J shed 4 bases, and the junction held 7 bases outside the gene matches. The germline CDR1 and CDR2 sequences are SGHNT and YYREEE (reference sequence). CDR3 sequence reads: CASSLVKGSGGADTQYF. Here the CDR3 DNA reads TGTGCCAGCAGCTTGGTGAAGGGTAGCGGGGGGGCAGATACGCAGTATTTT.

The chain joins TRBV9 to TRBJ2-7; 9 positions match TRBD2. The CDR3 totals 15 residues. Germline V lookup: CDR1 SGDLS, CDR2 YYNGEE. Trimming cost V 0 bases and J 4 bases; bases outside gene matches: 5. CDR3 region: CASSVDAGGLYEQYF. The CDR3 nucleotides read TGTGCCAGCAGCGTAGATGCGGGGGGGTTGTACGAGCAGTACTTC.

The chain joins TRBV6-5 to TRBJ2-1; 8 bases map to TRBD2. Germline V gene sequence: CDR1 MNHEY, CDR2 SVGAGI. Trimming cost V 0 bases and J 6 bases; bases outside gene matches: 7. This CDR3 is built from 16 residues. The CDR3 region is CASSYSTRGGANEQFF. In DNA, the CDR3 is TGTGCCAGCAGTTACTCGACTCGGGGGGGGGCCAATGAGCAGTTCTTC.

On this clone: One end of the junction varies from germline; a read error may be responsible. V usage is TRBV7-7 and J usage is TRBJ2-5; D may be TRBD2 (6 bases). CDR3 length: 13 amino acids. Germline CDR1 and CDR2: SSHAT and FNYEAQ (reference sequence). The CDR3 loop reads CASSRRRGETQYF. The CDR3 DNA sequence: TGTGCTAGCAGCCGTAGGAGGGGTGAGACCCAGTACTTC.

The chain uses TRBV3-1 (or the pseudogene TRBV3-2) and TRBJ2-3, with 11 bases identical to TRBD2. After removal of 4 bases from V and 1 base from J, the junction contained 7 bases not matched to a gene. Germline CDR1 LGHDT, CDR2 YNNKEL (reference sequence). The CDR3 loop spans 17 amino acids. The CDR3 here is CASSPLAGVEGTDTQYF. DNA for the CDR3: TGTGCCAGCAGCCCACTAGCGGGAGTCGAGGGCACAGATACGCAGTATTTT.

The genes are TRBV21-1 and TRBJ2-1; TRBD1 is the table's D call and was not checked against the DNA. TRBV21-1 is a pseudogene segment. This CDR3 is 16 amino acids long. This CDR3 reads CASRAKQGPLCDEQFF. The CDR3 DNA follows: TGTGCCAGCAGAGCGAAACAGGGGCCCCTTTGCGATGAGCAGTTCTTC.

CDR3 DNA sequence: TGTGCCAGCAGCCAGTCCGGTCTAGCGCAGAATGAGCAGTTCTTC. It specifies CASSQSGLAQNEQFF. The rearrangement joins TRBV3-1 (or the pseudogene TRBV3-2) to TRBJ2-1; tentatively, D is TRBD2 (6 bases). V was clipped by 3 bases and J by 7 bases, with 16 bases between them. The CDR3 extends over 15 amino acids. Germline V gene lookup returns CDR1 LGHDT and CDR2 YNNKEL (reference sequence).

As regards this clone: The same CDR3 is also encoded by other DNA sequences in this sample. The chain employs TRBV24-1 and TRBJ1-3; the D is unclear. Germline V gene data show CDR1 as KGHDR and CDR2 as SFDVKD. The CDR3 spans 15 residues. Trimming removed 4 bases at V and 0 bases at J, with 9 bases between. The CDR3 sequence: CATSDPRGSGNTIYF. The CDR3 nucleotides read TGTGCCACCAGTGACCCGCGGGGCTCTGGAAACACCATATATTTT.

This clone was counted a few times. The chain links TRBV21-1 to TRBJ2-1; the table's TRBD1 call for D was not verified on the DNA. TRBV21-1 is recorded as a pseudogene. The CDR3 sequence is 13 residues long. The CDR3 nucleotides are TGTGCCAGCAGCTCCCTCTTGGGGCGAGAGCAGTTCTTC. As protein: CASSSLLGREQFF.